Detailed here is one T cell receptor (beta chain). The authors' processing: From reference gene primer amplification, estimates of nucleated cell counts were derived. The protocol was immunoSEQ multiplex PCR, while the TCRdb copy is restricted to in-frame clones and leaves out a portion. That table gives V, J and clone size, and the DNA gave D and trimming. Found here are approximately 90,000 clones, roughly 84% of them singletons; the top ten hold 20% to 30%. Germline values: CDR1 SGHNT, CDR2 YENEEA. V gave up 5 bases and J gave up 7 bases; unmatched junction bases: 5. This CDR3 is built from 13 residues. The data were obtained in a study of blood T cell repertoires in COVID-19. Study-level information: Donors in the United States, Italy and Spain gave samples during acute or convalescent COVID-19. The analysed material was cDNA or gDNA that came from T cells, B-cell-depleted T cells, or PBMCs.

The sample consisted of peripheral blood. The rearrangement uses TRBV11-3 and TRBJ2-1; TRBD1 aligns across 7 bases. The clonotype originates from a man aged 55-75 years with acute or convalescent COVID-19. The CDR3 protein is CASSPRRGNEQFF. As DNA, the CDR3 is TGTGCCAGCAGCCCCCGCAGGGGGAATGAGCAGTTCTTC.